Below are 23 T cell receptor beta chains sequenced from a single sample in a study of siplizumab effects on memory and regulatory T cells. The repertoire was sequenced with immunoSEQ multiplex PCR; TCRdb's copy has only in-frame clones and lacks some. The repertoire holds about 100,000 clones, with about 91% as singletons. Material: Tregs sorted from blood. Receptors originate from a human donor in good health.

The genes are TRBV28 and TRBJ1-2; no clear D. Germline CDR1 is MDHEN and CDR2 is SYDVKM. Trimming removed 3 bases from V and 5 bases from J, with 4 bases in between. This CDR3 is 11 amino acids long. CDR3 protein: CASSLDYGYTF. In DNA, the CDR3 is TGTGCCAGCAGTTTGGATTATGGCTACACCTTC.

V is TRBV6-1 and J is TRBJ2-7; TRBD1 matches at 9 bases. The CDR3 is 14 residues long. Germline CDR1 is MNHNS and CDR2 is SASEGT. Trimming at V came to 3 bases and at J to 4 bases, leaving 4 bases not matched to a gene. The CDR3 loop reads CASSEGTGRYEQYF. DNA of the CDR3: TGTGCCAGCAGTGAGGGGACAGGGCGGTACGAGCAGTACTTC.

The genes are TRBV15 and TRBJ1-5; D not resolved. The CDR3 spans 15 residues. Germline CDR1 LNHNV, CDR2 YYDKDF (reference sequence). V shed 0 bases and J shed 7 bases, with 13 bases lying between them. The CDR3 loop is CATSRDLSGGQPQHF. In nucleotides, the CDR3 is TGTGCCACCAGCAGAGATCTTTCGGGAGGGCAGCCCCAGCATTTT.

This clone was observed a single time. The genes are TRBV5-6 and TRBJ1-2, with TRBD1 matching over 8 bases. Germline CDR1 and CDR2: SGHDT and YYEEEE. The J segment lost 8 bases and the V segment lost 4 bases, leaving 7 bases of the junction unmatched. The CDR3 is 13 residues long. The CDR3 nucleotides are TGTGCCAGCAGCATCGACAGGGGATACGGCTACACCTTC. This sequence encodes CASSIDRGYGYTF.

This clone was counted once. The chain joins TRBV10-3 to TRBJ2-7, with 12 bases matching TRBD2. Trimming took 9 bases from V and 5 from J; bases not matched to a gene: 8. This CDR3 spans 14 amino acids. Looked up from germline, CDR1 is ENHRY and CDR2 is SYGVKD. The CDR3 DNA is TGTGCCATGACTAGCGGGAGTTCAGGGGACGAGCAGTACTTC. Protein sequence: CAMTSGSSGDEQYF.

There are many counts of this clone. This chain links TRBV6-6 with TRBJ1-5; D uncertain. Trimming shortened V by 5 bases and J by 1 base, and 12 bases separated the two germline ends. In germline, CDR1 is MNHNY, CDR2 SVGAGI (reference sequence). The CDR3 covers 15 residues. CDR3 sequence (DNA): TGTGCCAGCAGTGACCGGACGGGGAGCAATCAGCCCCAGCATTTT. This sequence encodes CASSDRTGSNQPQHF.

V is TRBV19 and J is TRBJ2-5; D is possibly TRBD1 (6 bases). Germline V lookup: CDR1 LNHDA, CDR2 SQIVND (reference sequence). The CDR3 is 14 residues long. The germline V and J ends were trimmed by 1 base and 5 bases, with 11 bases remaining between them. CDR3 sequence: CASSIGTVSETQYF. The CDR3 region has the DNA TGTGCCAGTAGTATAGGGACAGTTAGTGAGACCCAGTACTTC.

This clone was seen a single time. The genes are TRBV18 and TRBJ2-7, with 8 bases fitting TRBD1. The V gene end was trimmed by 0 bases and the J gene end by 0 bases; junction bases not matched to a gene: 1. Germline V gene lookup returns CDR1 KGHSH and CDR2 LQKENI. The CDR3 consists of 15 residues. CDR3 residues: CASSPPTGGSYEQYF. For the CDR3, the DNA is TGTGCCAGCTCACCACCAACAGGGGGCTCCTACGAGCAGTACTTC.

The V gene is TRBV15, the J gene TRBJ1-2; the D is unclear. In germline, CDR1 is LNHNV, CDR2 YYDKDF (reference sequence). Trimming pared 3 bases from V and 9 bases from J, leaving 8 bases between. The length of the CDR3 is 11 residues. The CDR3 DNA sequence: TGTGCCACCAGCAGGGACGGCCGCTACACCTTC. This codes for CATSRDGRYTF.

This chain uses TRBV19 with TRBJ2-2; TRBD2 agrees at 12 bases. CDR1 is LNHDA, CDR2 SQIVND, per germline (reference sequence). V shed 4 bases and J 5 bases; nucleotides not matched to a gene: 8. The CDR3 has 17 residues. The CDR3 spells CASSKTSGSVRTGELFF. CDR3 bases: TGTGCCAGTAGTAAGACTAGCGGGAGTGTGAGGACCGGGGAGCTGTTTTTT. Full variable domain (remainder filled in from reference TRBV19 and TRBJ2-2): DGGITQSPKYLFRKEGQNVTLSCEQNLNHDAMYWYRQDPGQGLRLIYYSQIVNDFQKGDIAEGYSVSREKKESFPLTVTSAQKNPTAFYLCASSKTSGSVRTGELFFGEGSRLTVL.

For this clone: Germline and junction disagree at one end, which may indicate a read error. The genes are TRBV11-3 and TRBJ2-3; tentatively, D is TRBD1 (6 bases). The CDR3 runs to 15 residues. CDR1 is SGHNT, CDR2 YENEEA, per germline. The CDR3 is CAGSFTGSVLDTQYF. The CDR3 DNA is TGTGCCGGCAGCTTTACAGGGTCGGTCTTAGATACGCAGTATTTT.

The V and J genes are TRBV5-4 and TRBJ2-2, with 7 bases identical to TRBD1. J lost 7 bases, V lost 4 bases, and 7 bases had no gene match. The CDR3 has 14 residues. Germline-derived CDR1 and CDR2 are SGHNT and YYREEE (reference sequence). The CDR3 DNA reads as TGTGCCAGCAGCCCGACAGGGCTGGGCGGGGAGCTGTTTTTT. This gives the protein CASSPTGLGGELFF.

This chain connects TRBV2 to TRBJ1-2; D is undetermined. Germline V gene data show CDR1 as SNHLY and CDR2 as FYNNEI. This CDR3 is 14 amino acids long. V lost 2 bases to trimming and J lost 4 bases, with 11 bases between them. CDR3 region: CASSESQYAYGYTF. CDR3 bases: TGTGCCAGCAGTGAATCACAATATGCCTATGGCTACACCTTC.

This clone was observed a few times. V and J are TRBV27 and TRBJ2-5, with TRBD2 matching over 14 bases. V shed 4 bases and J 9 bases; nucleotides not matched to a gene: 10. This CDR3 contains 16 residues. The germline gives CDR1 MNHEY, CDR2 SMNVEV (reference sequence). The CDR3 nucleotides are TGTGCCAGCAGTTCCACACTGACTAGCGGGAGGGTTCCCCAGTACTTC. This encodes CASSSTLTSGRVPQYF.

In DNA form, the CDR3 reads TGTGCCAGCAGTGAAGCCCCCCCTCAGCCCCAGCATTTT. Translating gives CASSEAPPQPQHF. The rearrangement joins TRBV2 to TRBJ1-5, with D unclear. Trimming left V 0 bases short and J 6 bases short, with 6 bases between. Germline V gene data show CDR1 as SNHLY and CDR2 as FYNNEI. CDR3 size: 13 residues.

The gene calls are TRBV9 and TRBJ2-3; no clear D gene. The CDR3 consists of 15 residues. The germline gives CDR1 SGDLS, CDR2 YYNGEE. V shed 0 bases and J shed 6 bases, with 14 bases lying between them. CDR3 coding DNA: TGTGCCAGCAGCGTAGATGCCACCTCCTCTGATACGCAGTATTTT. This translates into CASSVDATSSDTQYF.

The rearrangement uses TRBV6-6 and TRBJ2-7; possibly TRBD1 for D (6 bases). Germline lookup yields CDR1 MNHNY and CDR2 SVGAGI (reference sequence). This CDR3 has 14 amino acids. V dropped 6 bases and J dropped 3 bases, with 15 bases sitting between them. The CDR3 nucleotides read TGTGCCAGCAGGATAGGACAGACTCTCTACGAGCAGTACTTC. Amino acid sequence: CASRIGQTLYEQYF.

The V call is TRBV9, the J call TRBJ2-5, with a tentative D call TRBD1 (5 bases). This CDR3 comprises 13 residues. V was pared by 6 bases and J by 2 bases, with 11 bases between. From germline, CDR1 is SGDLS and CDR2 YYNGEE. CDR3 region: CASKRPGQETQYF. CDR3 DNA sequence: TGTGCCAGCAAGCGACCAGGGCAAGAGACCCAGTACTTC. The complete variable domain, with remaining parts taken from reference TRBV9 and TRBJ2-5, reads DSGVTQTPKHLITATGQRVTLRCSPRSGDLSVYWYQQSLDQGLQFLIQYYNGEERAKGNILERFSAQQFPDLHSELNLSSLELGDSALYFCASKRPGQETQYFGPGTRLLVL.

The chain is built from TRBV19 and TRBJ1-2; D is possibly TRBD1 (5 bases). Germline V gene lookup returns CDR1 LNHDA and CDR2 SQIVND (reference sequence). This CDR3 has 15 residues. V gave up 2 bases and J gave up 3 bases, with 13 bases separating them. The DNA for the CDR3 is TGTGCCAGTAGTATATGGGCAGGGCTGGACTATGGCTACACCTTC. As protein: CASSIWAGLDYGYTF.

This chain uses TRBV9 with TRBJ2-3, with 7 bases fitting TRBD1. CDR1 SGDLS and CDR2 YYNGEE come from the germline V gene. The V and J ends lost 0 bases and 9 bases, in that order; junction bases with no gene match: 4. The CDR3 totals 13 residues. The DNA of the CDR3 is TGTGCCAGCAGCGTAGAGAACAGGGGAACGCAGTATTTT. Its protein is CASSVENRGTQYF.

This chain links TRBV7-9 with TRBJ2-3; TRBD2 matches 10 bases. The CDR3 extends over 18 amino acids. From germline, CDR1 is SEHNR and CDR2 FQNEAQ (reference sequence). V lost 5 bases, J lost 2 bases, and 13 bases stayed unmatched. CDR3 nucleotides: TGTGCCAGCAGCCTCCTAGCGGGAGAAGGGTGGGACACAGATACGCAGTATTTT. This translates into CASSLLAGEGWDTDTQYF.

This chain joins TRBV19 and TRBJ1-1; 9 bases are a match to TRBD1. CDR1 is LNHDA, CDR2 SQIVND, per germline (reference sequence). The J segment lost 11 bases and the V segment lost 3 bases, leaving 7 bases of the junction unmatched. This CDR3 region has 13 residues. CDR3 DNA sequence: TGTGCCAGTAGTATTACGGGACAGGGCTACGCTTTCTTT. This codes for CASSITGQGYAFF.

The rearrangement joins TRBV5-6 to TRBJ2-7; D may match TRBD1 or TRBD2 (6 bases each). Per germline, CDR1 SGHDT and CDR2 YYEEEE. The CDR3 runs to 13 residues. The germline V and J ends were trimmed by 4 bases and 4 bases, with 12 bases remaining between them. CDR3 DNA sequence: TGTGCCAGCAGCCCGGGGGCGCGGTACGAGCAGTACTTC. It encodes CASSPGARYEQYF.